These 25 T cell receptor beta chains came from one sample sequenced in a study of blood T cell repertoires in COVID-19. Data came from immunoSEQ multiplex PCR; TCRdb stores just in-frame clones and leaves some out. The table has approximately 85,000 clones, 70% to 90% seen once. Sequencing input: peripheral blood. The receptors derive from a human donor in a cohort sampled during active COVID-19.

V and J are TRBV7-9 and TRBJ1-1; TRBD1 aligns across 10 bases. Germline-derived CDR1 and CDR2 are SEHNR and FQNEAQ (reference sequence). V gave up 2 bases and J gave up 3 bases; unmatched junction bases: 6. The CDR3 totals 16 residues. CDR3 protein: CASSLLTGGADTEAFF. Here the CDR3 DNA reads TGTGCCAGCAGCTTATTGACAGGGGGCGCCGACACTGAAGCTTTCTTT.

The count of this clone is one. The rearrangement uses TRBV7-3 and TRBJ2-1, with 10 bases matching TRBD2. CDR1 is SGHTA, CDR2 FQGTGA, per germline. The CDR3 loop spans 15 amino acids. Trimming at V came to 4 bases and at J to 4 bases, leaving 4 bases not matched to a gene. CDR3 residues: CASSSGTSEYNEQFF. The CDR3 DNA is TGTGCCAGCAGCTCCGGGACTAGCGAGTACAATGAGCAGTTCTTC. Variable domain in full (rest from reference TRBV7-3 and TRBJ2-1): GAGVSQTPSNKVTEKGKYVELRCDPISGHTALYWYRQSLGQGPEFLIYFQGTGAADDSGLPNDRFFAVRPEGSVSTLKIQRTERGDSAVYLCASSSGTSEYNEQFFGPGTRLTVL.

The rearrangement uses TRBV3-1 (or the pseudogene TRBV3-2) and TRBJ1-2, with D tentatively TRBD1 (5 bases). The CDR3 is 17 amino acids. CDR1 is LGHDT and CDR2 is YNNKEL in the germline V gene (reference sequence). Trimming shortened V by 0 bases and J by 0 bases, and 14 bases separated the two germline ends. CDR3 protein: CASSQDEIRTPNYGYTF. CDR3 coding DNA: TGTGCCAGCAGCCAAGACGAGATTAGGACACCTAACTATGGCTACACCTTC.

The chain is built from TRBV12-3 or TRBV12-4 and TRBJ2-1; perhaps TRBD1 as D (6 bases). CDR3 size: 13 residues. V was pared by 5 bases and J by 4 bases, with 9 bases between. The CDR3 loop reads CASSPGQYNEQFF. The CDR3 nucleotides are TGTGCCAGCAGTCCGGGACAATACAATGAGCAGTTCTTC.

This chain links TRBV7-6 with TRBJ2-3, with D perhaps matching TRBD2 (6 bases). CDR1 is SGHVS and CDR2 is FNYEAQ in the germline V gene. V lost 0 bases and J lost 5, with 9 bases in between. The CDR3 is 14 amino acids. The CDR3 bases are TGTGCCAGCAGCTTAGCCGGGGGAGGAGATACGCAGTATTTT. Its translation is CASSLAGGGDTQYF.

The chain couples TRBV5-6 to TRBJ2-3; D not certain. CDR1 and CDR2 from the germline V gene are SGHDT and YYEEEE. This CDR3 has 14 residues. V was cut by 4 bases and J by 3 bases, with 12 bases left in between. CDR3 DNA sequence: TGTGCCAGCAGCCCCCTGGGCCGGACAGATACGCAGTATTTT. Translated: CASSPLGRTDTQYF.

The chain recombines TRBV5-1 with TRBJ1-4, with D perhaps TRBD1 (6 bases). Germline loops: CDR1 SGHRS, CDR2 YFSETQ. The V end lost 4 bases, the J end lost 4 bases, and 11 bases lay between the germline ends. The CDR3 totals 14 residues. The chain's CDR3 is CASSDRDINEKLFF. As DNA, the CDR3 is TGCGCCAGCAGCGACCGGGACATTAATGAAAAACTGTTTTTT. Full variable domain (missing parts from reference TRBV5-1 and TRBJ1-4): KAGVTQTPRYLIKTRGQQVTLSCSPISGHRSVSWYQQTPGQGLQFLFEYFSETQRNKGNFPGRFSGRQFSNSRSEMNVSTLELGDSALYLCASSDRDINEKLFFGSGTQLSVL.

As concerns this clone: The same CDR3 can be traced to other DNA sequences in this sample. This chain joins TRBV10-1 and TRBJ2-1, with 13 bases identical to TRBD2. The CDR3 contains 17 residues. Germline CDR1 is WNHNN and CDR2 is SYGVQD (reference sequence). After removal of 3 bases from V and 4 bases from J, the junction contained 6 bases not matched to a gene. The CDR3 nucleotides read TGCGCCAGCAGTGATGGACTAGCGGGGGTACCTTACAATGAGCAGTTCTTC. Amino acid sequence: CASSDGLAGVPYNEQFF.

The chain links TRBV7-2 to TRBJ2-5, with 8 bases that match TRBD2. The germline CDR1 and CDR2 sequences are SGHTA and FQGNSA. V shed 5 bases, J shed 2 bases, and the junction held 7 bases outside the gene matches. The CDR3 is 15 amino acids. The CDR3 DNA follows: TGTGCCAGCAGCGGGTCCAGCGGGGGTCAAGAGACCCAGTACTTC. Its translation: CASSGSSGGQETQYF.

The chain has TRBV7-9 and TRBJ1-1, with D possibly being TRBD1 (6 bases). The germline V gene encodes CDR1 SEHNR and CDR2 FQNEAQ (reference sequence). The V and J ends lost 0 bases and 6 bases respectively, with 11 bases between them. This CDR3 contains 14 residues. The CDR3 sequence is CASSLATGGAEAFF. DNA of the CDR3: TGTGCCAGCAGCTTAGCGACAGGAGGAGCTGAAGCTTTCTTT.

This clone is a singleton in its sample. The V call is TRBV12-5, the J call TRBJ2-1, with TRBD2 identical over 8 bases. CDR3 length equals 20 residues. V shed 0 bases and J 0 bases; nucleotides not matched to a gene: 13. Germline-derived CDR1 and CDR2 are LGHNT and FRNRAP. Here the CDR3 DNA reads TGTGCTAGTGGTTTGGTAAATGAGAAGCGGGGGCCCCGCTCCTACAATGAGCAGTTCTTC. Protein sequence: CASGLVNEKRGPRSYNEQFF. The whole variable domain, filled in from reference TRBV12-5 and TRBJ2-1, reads DARVTQTPRHKVTEMGQEVTMRCQPILGHNTVFWYRQTMMQGLELLAYFRNRAPLDDSGMPKDRFSAEMPDATLATLKIQPSEPRDSAVYFCASGLVNEKRGPRSYNEQFFGPGTRLTVL.

This clone was seen a handful of times. The sample holds other DNA sequences that translate to the same CDR3. V is TRBV11-2 and J is TRBJ2-1; 15 bases agree with TRBD2. Germline CDR1 reads SGHAT; CDR2 reads FQNNGV. This CDR3 contains 16 residues. With V trimmed by 5 bases and J by 10 bases, 9 bases remained unmatched. CDR3: CASSTRTSGGAGEQFF. CDR3 DNA: TGTGCCAGCAGCACGCGGACTAGCGGGGGGGCAGGGGAGCAGTTCTTC.

This clone was found once. This chain connects TRBV4-2 to TRBJ2-5; 15 positions agree with TRBD2. CDR1 is LGHNA and CDR2 is YNFKEQ in the germline V gene. The CDR3 has 16 amino acids. With V trimmed by 2 bases and J by 5 bases, 3 bases remained unmatched. CDR3 in amino acids: CASSQYGTSGGETQYF. CDR3 in DNA: TGTGCCAGCAGCCAATACGGGACTAGCGGGGGGGAGACCCAGTACTTC.

In regard to this clone: Other DNA sequences in this specimen translate into the identical CDR3. This sequence joins TRBV6-5 and TRBJ1-5, with 7 bases aligning to TRBD1. The CDR3 length is 13 residues. The V gene end was trimmed by 6 bases and the J gene end by 4 bases; junction bases not matched to a gene: 3. CDR1 MNHEY and CDR2 SVGAGI come from the germline V gene. CDR3 amino acids: CASRRGLNQPQHF. CDR3 DNA sequence: TGTGCCAGCAGAAGGGGGCTTAATCAGCCCCAGCATTTT.

This chain links TRBV27 with TRBJ2-1; 11 nucleotides match TRBD2. Trimming removed 6 bases from V and 12 bases from J; junction bases left unmatched: 7. Germline CDR1 is MNHEY and CDR2 is SMNVEV (reference sequence). This CDR3 has 13 residues. The CDR3 DNA reads as TGTGCCAGCAGCACTGGACTAGCGGGCCGGCAGTTCTTC. Amino acids: CASSTGLAGRQFF.

V is TRBV5-1 and J is TRBJ2-5; 8 nucleotides line up with TRBD1. This CDR3 is built from 16 residues. V dropped 0 bases and J dropped 5; count of bases not matched to a gene: 9. Per the germline V gene, CDR1 is SGHRS and CDR2 is YFSETQ. The DNA for the CDR3 is TGCGCCAGCAGCTTGGGGCAGGGGGCGATAGGGGAGACCCAGTACTTC. Its protein is CASSLGQGAIGETQYF.

The CDR3 bases are TGCAGTGCTAGTGACTTACATGAGGAGGCAGCCAAAAACATTCAGTACTTC. It yields the protein CSASDLHEEAAKNIQYF. The chain links TRBV20-1 to TRBJ2-4; the D gene is possibly TRBD2 (5 bases). The V end was cut by 3 bases, the J end by 0 bases, with 18 bases between. The CDR3 loop spans 17 amino acids. The germline V gene encodes CDR1 DFQATT and CDR2 SNEGSKA (reference sequence).

The chain uses TRBV30 and TRBJ1-1, with a tentative D call TRBD1 (6 bases). The CDR3 contains 15 residues. Deletions cut 1 base from V and 1 base from J, with 13 bases between. CDR1 is GTSNPN, CDR2 SVGIG, per germline (reference sequence). The CDR3 reads CAWSGWGGPNTEAFF. The CDR3 nucleotides are TGTGCCTGGAGTGGCTGGGGGGGGCCGAACACTGAAGCTTTCTTT.

The V call is TRBV4-1, the J call TRBJ1-2, with 9 bases lining up with TRBD1. CDR3 length: 14 residues. With 1 base clipped from V and 7 bases from J, the junction kept 4 bases outside the gene matches. Germline values: CDR1 MGHRA, CDR2 YSYEKL. The CDR3 protein is CASSQGTGAGGYTF. The CDR3 region has the DNA TGCGCCAGCAGCCAAGGGACAGGGGCCGGTGGCTACACCTTC.

This chain connects TRBV19 to TRBJ1-1, with 8 bases that match TRBD1. The germline CDR1 and CDR2 sequences are LNHDA and SQIVND (reference sequence). V dropped 7 bases and J dropped 7; count of bases not matched to a gene: 8. This CDR3 comprises 13 residues. The CDR3 loop is CASTRQGAIEAFF. The CDR3 region has the DNA TGTGCCAGTACGCGGCAGGGGGCTATTGAAGCTTTCTTT.

The chain is built from TRBV19 and TRBJ1-6; no firm D call. Germline V gene data show CDR1 as LNHDA and CDR2 as SQIVND (reference sequence). Trimming took 5 bases from V and 4 from J, leaving 15 bases between them. There are 16 residues in the CDR3. The CDR3 here is CASSGGKKAYNSPLHF. In nucleotides, the CDR3 is TGTGCCAGTAGTGGCGGCAAAAAGGCGTATAATTCACCCCTCCACTTT.

This clone was observed a single time. The chain couples TRBV15 to TRBJ2-2; 11 bases are a match to TRBD1. This CDR3 is 16 amino acids long. In germline, CDR1 is LNHNV, CDR2 YYDKDF (reference sequence). V shed 3 bases, J shed 4 bases, and the junction held 4 bases outside the gene matches. The CDR3 loop reads CATSRPGTGGTGELFF. The CDR3 DNA sequence: TGTGCCACCAGCAGGCCCGGGACAGGGGGCACCGGGGAGCTGTTTTTT.

CDR3: CASSYGRGASYEQYF. The CDR3 region has the DNA TGTGCCAGCAGTTACGGGCGGGGGGCCTCCTACGAGCAGTACTTC. V is TRBV6-5 and J is TRBJ2-7; 8 bases fit TRBD2. J gave up 0 bases and V 2 bases, and 3 bases lay outside the gene matches. This CDR3 spans 15 amino acids. Germline-derived CDR1 and CDR2 are MNHEY and SVGAGI.

The rearrangement joins TRBV9 to TRBJ1-1, with a possible D match to TRBD1 (5 bases). Per the germline V gene, CDR1 is SGDLS and CDR2 is YYNGEE. This CDR3 region has 14 residues. The germline V and J ends were trimmed by 6 bases and 3 bases, with 15 bases remaining between them. The CDR3 protein is CASKSGNSHTEAFF. CDR3 nucleotides: TGTGCCAGCAAATCAGGGAATTCGCACACTGAAGCTTTCTTT. The whole variable domain, filled in from reference TRBV9 and TRBJ1-1, reads DSGVTQTPKHLITATGQRVTLRCSPRSGDLSVYWYQQSLDQGLQFLIQYYNGEERAKGNILERFSAQQFPDLHSELNLSSLELGDSALYFCASKSGNSHTEAFFGQGTRLTVV.

The chain combines TRBV20-1 with TRBJ2-2; no reliable D call. There are 13 residues in the CDR3. Trimming pared 4 bases from V and 2 bases from J, leaving 8 bases between. Looked up from germline, CDR1 is DFQATT and CDR2 is SNEGSKA (reference sequence). DNA for the CDR3: TGCAGTGCTAATGACTTTAACACCGGGGAGCTGTTTTTT. Translated, it gives CSANDFNTGELFF.